The text below deals with one TCR beta chain. Time point specified: newly diagnosed GD, antithyroid drugs for less than 3 months. With RNA extracted from PBMCs as input, the TCR library was made. After removal of 5 bases from V and 7 bases from J, the junction contained 23 bases not matched to a gene. The germline CDR1 and CDR2 sequences are SNHLY and FYNNEI. This CDR3 is built from 20 residues. Building the TCR beta libraries relied on iRepertoire HTBI primers, and CDR3 regions underwent Arm-PCR. TCRdb reanalysed the multiplex PCR reads using MiXCR and keeps one entry per CDR3 protein. The sample contains 300,000 to 400,000 distinct CDR3 sequences, 15% to 20% of which appear only once. The data stem from a study of regulatory T cells in long-lasting Graves disease. These data were likewise used in another study, on T cells in Graves' hyperthyroidism and ophthalmopathy.

The sample here was peripheral blood mononuclear cells (PBMCs), taken at new diagnosis, from a patient treated with antithyroid drugs. The clonotype was recovered from a man in his forties with Graves disease. The rearrangement links TRBV2 to TRBJ1-6; 7 bases match TRBD1. The CDR3 nucleotides are TGTGCCAGCAGTACACAGGGGCGAAACTCCCCAATACCCCTAAATTCACCCCTCCACTTT. It codes for CASSTQGRNSPIPLNSPLHF.